These 13 T cell receptor beta chains share one sample of origin, sequenced in a study of T cell repertoires in cytomegalovirus infection. One entry per CDR3 protein results from TCRdb running MiXCR on the reads. The sample lists about 110,000 distinct CDR3 sequences, 25% to 35% occurring once. These receptors have no known antigen. The sample was CD8+ T cells from cultured PBMCs, taken from culture after CMV antigen stimulation. These receptor sequences come from a human donor in good health (CMV status not recorded). Some clones in this sample may be carry-over from other donors' samples.

The chain joins TRBV7-3 to TRBJ2-6; the D is unclear. The CDR3 contains 14 residues. Trimming cost V 6 bases and J 0 bases, with 6 bases left between them. The germline V gene encodes CDR1 SGHTA and CDR2 FQGTGA. The CDR3 loop is CASRETSGANVLTF. The CDR3 coding sequence is TGTGCCAGCAGAGAGACCTCTGGGGCCAACGTCCTGACTTTC.

The genes are TRBV20-1 and TRBJ1-1, with unresolved D. This CDR3 contains 14 residues. V lost 6 bases to trimming and J lost 1 base, with 15 bases between them. Germline CDR1 reads DFQATT; CDR2 reads SNEGSKA (reference sequence). CDR3 in DNA: TGCAGTGCCTCCACTCCCACTGGGAACACTGAAGCTTTCTTT. Its protein product is CSASTPTGNTEAFF.

The gene calls are TRBV12-5 and TRBJ2-3; D is uncertain. Deletions cut 3 bases from V and 2 bases from J, with 6 bases between. Germline V gene lookup returns CDR1 LGHNT and CDR2 FRNRAP. CDR3 length: 13 amino acids. The chain's CDR3 is CASGFTVTDTQYF. Written as DNA, the CDR3 is TGTGCTAGTGGTTTTACAGTCACAGATACGCAGTATTTT.

The sample holds a few counts of this clonotype. The rearrangement links TRBV6-1 to TRBJ2-7; 7 positions match TRBD1. From germline, CDR1 is MNHNS and CDR2 SASEGT. The CDR3 length is 16 residues. Trimming removed 2 bases from V and 3 bases from J; junction bases left unmatched: 10. For the CDR3, the DNA is TGTGCCAGCAGTGAATTTTCAGGGGGTGCCTTCTACGAGCAGTACTTC. Translated: CASSEFSGGAFYEQYF.

V is TRBV5-6 and J is TRBJ2-7; 10 nucleotides line up with TRBD1. The CDR3 spans 16 residues. Germline-derived CDR1 and CDR2 are SGHDT and YYEEEE. The V segment lost 0 bases and the J segment 5 bases; nucleotides outside the gene matches: 8. CDR3 DNA: TGTGCCAGCAGCTTGGGGTGGACAGGGGGTTCACACGAGCAGTACTTC. This sequence encodes CASSLGWTGGSHEQYF.

This clonotype has at least ten counts. The V call is TRBV28, the J call TRBJ2-3; TRBD2 aligns across 10 bases. Trimming at V came to 6 bases and at J to 3 bases, leaving 9 bases not matched to a gene. Germline lookup yields CDR1 MDHEN and CDR2 SYDVKM. The CDR3 has 16 amino acids. The CDR3 region is CASSPSGTSVTDTQYF. The CDR3 DNA is TGTGCCAGCAGCCCATCCGGGACTAGCGTTACAGATACGCAGTATTTT.

This rearrangement joins TRBV6-1 to TRBJ2-3; 8 bases align to TRBD1. This CDR3 spans 16 amino acids. The germline gives CDR1 MNHNS, CDR2 SASEGT. V shed 0 bases, J shed 2 bases, and the junction held 4 bases outside the gene matches. This CDR3 reads CASSEAGQAFTDTQYF. The CDR3 DNA follows: TGTGCCAGCAGTGAAGCGGGACAGGCTTTCACAGATACGCAGTATTTT.

This clonotype was seen once. J is TRBJ2-5 and V is TRBV6-5; the match to TRBD1 covers 7 bases. The J segment lost 8 bases and the V segment lost 7 bases, leaving 10 bases of the junction unmatched. Germline CDR1 reads MNHEY; CDR2 reads SVGAGI. The length of the CDR3 is 13 residues. DNA for the CDR3: TGTGCCAGCACCGGACAGGTCCAAGGAACCCAGTACTTC. Protein sequence: CASTGQVQGTQYF.

In this sample, this clonotype turned up a few times. The genes are TRBV7-9 and TRBJ1-1; the D gene is possibly TRBD1 (6 bases). This CDR3 comprises 13 residues. Between the trimmed V and J ends, which lost 6 bases and 4 bases, there was a span of 12 bases. Germline CDR1 is SEHNR and CDR2 is FQNEAQ (reference sequence). The CDR3 DNA reads as TGTGCCAGCAGTAGAGGGGGGGCCACTGAAGCTTTCTTT. Protein: CASSRGGATEAFF.

V is TRBV12-5 and J is TRBJ2-1, with 9 bases matching TRBD2. CDR3 length: 16 residues. J lost 7 bases, V lost 5 bases, and 12 bases had no gene match. From germline, CDR1 is LGHNT and CDR2 FRNRAP. Here the CDR3 DNA reads TGTGCTAGTGGTCAGGGGATGCGGGGGGGCTGGAATGAGCAGTTCTTC. Its protein is CASGQGMRGGWNEQFF. The full variable domain, rest sourced from reference TRBV12-5 and TRBJ2-1, is DARVTQTPRHKVTEMGQEVTMRCQPILGHNTVFWYRQTMMQGLELLAYFRNRAPLDDSGMPKDRFSAEMPDATLATLKIQPSEPRDSAVYFCASGQGMRGGWNEQFFGPGTRLTVL.

Only a few counts were recorded for this clonotype. V and J are TRBV7-2 and TRBJ1-1; no clear D. The germline V gene has CDR1 SGHTA and CDR2 FQGNSA. The CDR3 totals 12 residues. The ends were cut back, 4 bases at V and 7 bases at J, with 10 bases in the middle. This CDR3 is CASSSEEDEAFF. The CDR3 DNA is TGTGCCAGCAGCTCTGAAGAGGATGAAGCTTTCTTT.

This clonotype was seen many times. The genes are TRBV11-1 and TRBJ2-1; 12 nucleotides line up with TRBD2. V shed 5 bases and J 4 bases; nucleotides not matched to a gene: 6. Looked up from germline, CDR1 is SGHAT and CDR2 is FQDESV (reference sequence). The CDR3 is made up of 16 amino acids. CDR3 amino acids: CASSAYTSGGYNEQFF. Here the CDR3 DNA reads TGTGCCAGCAGCGCTTATACTAGCGGGGGGTACAATGAGCAGTTCTTC.

In this sample, this clonotype turned up many times. The chain's CDR3 is CASSRWMDEQFF. Written as DNA, the CDR3 is TGTGCCAGCAGCCGATGGATGGATGAGCAGTTCTTC. V is TRBV7-6 and J is TRBJ2-1; no definite D call. The ends were cut back, 5 bases at V and 8 bases at J, with 10 bases in the middle. CDR3 length: 12 residues. Looked up from germline, CDR1 is SGHVS and CDR2 is FNYEAQ.